The present entry profiles one T cell receptor (beta chain) with its context. The antigen is not known. This entry comes from a study of T-cell reconstitution after alpha-beta-depleted transplantation in children. The library targeted TCRbeta and was prepared with unique molecular identifiers. TCRdb processed the PCR reads anew with MiXCR; each CDR3 protein has one entry. The top ten hold roughly 27% of the sample, which has 440,000 or so distinct CDR3 sequences, 43% seen once. Trimming removed 0 bases from V and 4 bases from J; junction bases left unmatched: 5. This CDR3 contains 14 residues. Germline V lookup: CDR1 DFQATT, CDR2 SNEGSKA (reference sequence). Overall study results and limits: The authors attributed T-cell counts and diversity one year after transplant mostly to newly produced T cells. Surviving recipient cells, namely T cells and thymic progenitors, were the source of high day-60 TCRbeta diversity in some patients.

Sequencing was performed on PBMCs, taken before TCRalphabeta/CD19-depleted stem cell transplant. The receptor's source is a girl aged 2-15 years with aplastic anemia, due to receive a stem cell transplant. This chain joins TRBV20-1 and TRBJ1-2; 7 bases match TRBD1. CDR3 DNA: TGCAGTGCTAGAGAACTAGGGGACAGCTATGGCTACACCTTC. Translated, it gives CSARELGDSYGYTF.